These 9 T cell receptor beta chains originate from one sample sequenced in a study of T cells expressing NK-cell markers. For each CDR3 protein, TCRdb gives one entry from its re-call of the 5' RACE reads, without DNA. Its table lists about 460,000 distinct CDR3 sequences. Sequenced input: blood T cells: a sorted CD56 or NKG2C T cell subset, CD4+ or CD8+ T cells, or bulk PBMC T cells (not recorded which). The receptors were sampled from a woman in her fifties or sixties in good health.

The chain carries TRBV5-1 and TRBJ1-4; lacking DNA, the TRBD1 call made by TCRdb goes unchecked. Germline assignment: CDR1 SGHRS and CDR2 YFSETQ. This CDR3 contains 14 residues. This CDR3 reads CASSRDSSNEKLFF.

This sequence joins TRBV7-3 and TRBJ2-7; with no DNA, the TCRdb D assignment of TRBD2 cannot be verified. Germline-derived CDR1 and CDR2 are SGHTA and FQGTGA. CDR3 length: 17 amino acids. The CDR3 region is CASSPGTSGRVPYEQYF.

This chain uses TRBV7-8 with TRBJ2-4. This CDR3 has 13 amino acids. CDR1 SGHVS and CDR2 FQNEAQ come from the germline V gene. The CDR3 loop reads CASSLARKNIQYF.

The CDR3 sequence is CSVEVRSTGELFF. The V gene is TRBV29-1, the J gene TRBJ2-2. CDR3 length: 13 amino acids. Looked up from germline, CDR1 is SQVTM and CDR2 is ANQGSEA.

The chain joins TRBV7-2 to TRBJ2-1. Germline CDR1 reads SGHTA; CDR2 reads FQGNSA. CDR3 length: 14 amino acids. This chain's CDR3 is CASSLARRYNEQFF.

The chain has TRBV11-2 and TRBJ1-1. The CDR3 extends over 13 amino acids. Germline CDR1 and CDR2: SGHAT and FQNNGV. CDR3 amino acids: CASSLDRFGHAFF.

The chain couples TRBV6-5 to TRBJ2-3; TCRdb's D call, TRBD1, is unchecked because there is no DNA. CDR1 is MNHEY, CDR2 SVGAGI, per germline. The CDR3 is 18 amino acids. CDR3 sequence reads: CASSYSWDTGQITDTQYF.

This chain connects TRBV20-1 to TRBJ2-1; TCRdb proposes TRBD1, but this gene call is untestable without DNA. The CDR3 has 11 residues. CDR1 and CDR2 from the germline V gene are DFQATT and SNEGSKA (reference sequence). This CDR3 is CSASAGTKQFF.

This clonotype registers medium-sized (0.01 to 0.1%) by frequency. The V and J genes are TRBV5-1 and TRBJ2-1; TCRdb's assignment of TRBD2 cannot be checked, as there is no DNA. Germline CDR1 SGHRS, CDR2 YFSETQ. The CDR3 consists of 18 residues. CDR3 amino acids: CASSLDGTSGSRSNEQFF.